What follows are 27 T cell receptor beta chains derived from one specimen sequenced in a study of siplizumab effects on memory and regulatory T cells. Profiling relied on immunoSEQ multiplex PCR, and the TCRdb table lists in-frame clones only, not all of them. Of 95,000 to 100,000 clones listed, about nine tenths were seen once; the top ten hold approximately 12%. Sequences were obtained from non-Treg CD4+ T cells sorted from blood. The origin of the receptors is a human donor in good health.

The chain links TRBV6-5 to TRBJ2-3; either TRBD1 or TRBD2 may supply D (6 bases each). The CDR3 is 16 amino acids. Trimming shortened V by 0 bases and J by 8 bases, and 18 bases separated the two germline ends. The germline gives CDR1 MNHEY, CDR2 SVGAGI. The CDR3 reads CASSYSTGASWGTQYF. The CDR3 region has the DNA TGTGCCAGCAGTTACTCGACGGGGGCGAGTTGGGGTACGCAGTATTTT.

The chain employs TRBV6-5 and TRBJ2-3; TRBD2 aligns across 8 bases. Germline values: CDR1 MNHEY, CDR2 SVGAGI. V was clipped by 2 bases and J by 4 bases; unmatched bases: 5. This CDR3 region has 15 residues. CDR3 sequence (DNA): TGTGCCAGCAGTTACCAGCGGGAGAGTCCAGATACGCAGTATTTT. Amino acids: CASSYQRESPDTQYF.

The CDR3 region has the DNA TGTGCCAGCAGTTTGGGAAGGGGCCGAACGGGCACTGAAGCTTTCTTT. This sequence encodes CASSLGRGRTGTEAFF. The chain couples TRBV6-5 to TRBJ1-1; D is possibly TRBD1 (5 bases). The CDR3 loop spans 16 amino acids. Germline V lookup: CDR1 MNHEY, CDR2 SVGAGI. V was shortened by 4 bases and J by 4 bases, with 19 bases between the two germline ends.

CDR3 nucleotides: TGTGCCAGCAGCGTAGGACAGGGGGCGGATAAAAACATTCAGTACTTC. Protein sequence: CASSVGQGADKNIQYF. The chain has TRBV9 and TRBJ2-4; 10 nucleotides agree with TRBD1. This CDR3 has 16 residues. Germline CDR1 SGDLS, CDR2 YYNGEE. V lost 0 bases and J lost 4; bases outside the gene matches: 4.

This clone was counted a single time. The same CDR3 can be traced to other DNA sequences in this sample. This chain uses TRBV6-6 with TRBJ1-4, with D hard to call. CDR1 and CDR2 from the germline V gene are MNHNY and SVGAGI (reference sequence). V lost 6 bases and J lost 11, with 13 bases in between. CDR3 length equals 12 residues. CDR3 protein: CASREGRVKLFF. Written as DNA, the CDR3 is TGTGCCAGCAGGGAAGGGAGGGTGAAACTGTTTTTT.

This chain connects TRBV6-1 to TRBJ2-5; 12 bases map to TRBD2. CDR3 length equals 15 residues. The germline V gene has CDR1 MNHNS and CDR2 SASEGT. J gave up 5 bases and V 11 bases, and 12 bases lay outside the gene matches. The CDR3 here is CAVRLAGAQRETQYF. CDR3 DNA sequence: TGTGCCGTTCGACTAGCGGGAGCCCAGAGGGAGACCCAGTACTTC.

J is TRBJ2-1 and V is TRBV5-1, with 9 bases lining up with TRBD2. The CDR3 is made up of 16 amino acids. CDR1 SGHRS and CDR2 YFSETQ come from the germline V gene. Trimming at V came to 5 bases and at J to 2 bases, leaving 8 bases not matched to a gene. CDR3 sequence (DNA): TGCGCCAGCAGAACCCAAGCGGGAGGACCCTACAATGAGCAGTTCTTC. It is translated as CASRTQAGGPYNEQFF.

The V and J genes are TRBV5-6 and TRBJ2-5; TRBD1 or TRBD2 may be the D gene (6 bases each). This CDR3 spans 14 amino acids. With 4 bases removed from V and 5 bases from J, the gap between germline ends came to 15 bases. Germline CDR1 SGHDT, CDR2 YYEEEE. The CDR3 here is CASSLPRGRETQYF. The CDR3, as DNA: TGTGCCAGCAGCCTCCCCCGGGGGCGGGAGACCCAGTACTTC.

This chain links TRBV6-6 with TRBJ2-2, with 15 bases matching TRBD2. From germline, CDR1 is MNHNY and CDR2 SVGAGI (reference sequence). This CDR3 comprises 16 residues. Trimming cost V 6 bases and J 7 bases; bases outside gene matches: 6. Here the CDR3 reads CASRPRTSGRGGELFF. In DNA form, the CDR3 reads TGTGCCAGCAGACCTCGGACTAGCGGGAGGGGCGGGGAGCTGTTTTTT.

Concerning this clone: Relative to the germline gene, one junction end is altered; a read error may explain this. This sample includes further DNA sequences coding for the same CDR3. The genes are TRBV6-1 and TRBJ2-2; D tentatively fits TRBD1 or TRBD2 (5 bases each). This CDR3 region has 14 residues. The germline gives CDR1 MNHNS, CDR2 SASEGT. DNA for the CDR3: TGTGCCGGGATGGAGAGGGGAAGCACCGGAGAGCTGTTTTTT. Translated: CAGMERGSTGELFF.

The J gene is TRBJ1-4, the V gene TRBV28; the D gene is possibly TRBD1 (6 bases). V shed 6 bases and J shed 10 bases, with 15 bases lying between them. The CDR3 extends over 13 amino acids. CDR1 is MDHEN and CDR2 is SYDVKM in the germline V gene. Written as DNA, the CDR3 is TGTGCCAGCAGCTATACAACAGGGATAAAACTGTTTTTT. The encoded protein is CASSYTTGIKLFF.

A single count supports this clone. This chain uses TRBV6-1 with TRBJ1-1, with D perhaps TRBD1 (5 bases). Germline V CDR1 and CDR2: MNHNS, SASEGT. Trimming pared 8 bases from V and 2 bases from J, leaving 12 bases between. CDR3 size: 13 residues. The DNA for the CDR3 is TGTGCCAGCCGGAGACAGCCTAACACTGAAGCTTTCTTT. Translating gives CASRRQPNTEAFF.

The chain uses TRBV7-2 and TRBJ2-1, with D possibly being TRBD2 (5 bases). Trimming took 3 bases from V and 10 from J, leaving 10 bases between them. Germline V gives CDR1 SGHTA, CDR2 FQGNSA. The CDR3 runs to 12 residues. The CDR3 loop reads CASSFFGGEQFF. CDR3 sequence (DNA): TGTGCCAGCAGCTTTTTTGGCGGGGAGCAGTTCTTC.

A single count supports this clone. The genes are TRBV29-1 and TRBJ1-2; D is perhaps TRBD1 (5 bases). This CDR3 is built from 14 residues. Germline CDR1 reads SQVTM; CDR2 reads ANQGSEA. V was shortened by 3 bases and J by 6 bases, with 17 bases between the two germline ends. The CDR3 sequence: CSVDPGIGENGYTF. The CDR3 nucleotides are TGCAGCGTTGATCCTGGTATAGGGGAGAATGGCTACACCTTC.

This sequence joins TRBV7-9 and TRBJ1-4, with D possibly TRBD1 on 6 matching bases. The CDR3 runs to 16 residues. Trimming stripped 5 bases from V and 5 bases from J, with 18 bases between. CDR1 SEHNR and CDR2 FQNEAQ come from the germline V gene (reference sequence). CDR3 coding DNA: TGTGCCAGCAGCCCCAACTCGGGACAATTAAATGAAAAACTGTTTTTT. The encoded protein is CASSPNSGQLNEKLFF.

The chain recombines TRBV5-1 with TRBJ2-7; TRBD2 matches at 7 bases. In germline, CDR1 is SGHRS, CDR2 YFSETQ. The CDR3 has 14 amino acids. The junction had 10 bases not matched to a gene; V was cut back by 7 bases and J by 3 bases. CDR3 region: CASGGAGVGYEQYF. The CDR3 nucleotides read TGCGCCAGCGGTGGGGCGGGAGTAGGCTACGAGCAGTACTTC.

The chain uses TRBV2 and TRBJ1-4, with a weak D call TRBD1 (5 bases). Looked up from germline, CDR1 is SNHLY and CDR2 is FYNNEI. The ends were cut back, 3 bases at V and 13 bases at J, with 15 bases in the middle. The CDR3 is made up of 13 amino acids. The CDR3 spells CASSESAIQGLFF. CDR3 coding DNA: TGTGCCAGCAGTGAGTCGGCGATCCAGGGACTGTTTTTT.

V and J are TRBV9 and TRBJ2-1, with 9 bases fitting TRBD2. The CDR3 runs to 15 residues. With 0 bases clipped from V and 6 bases from J, the junction kept 4 bases outside the gene matches. Per germline, CDR1 SGDLS and CDR2 YYNGEE. The DNA of the CDR3 is TGTGCCAGCAGCGTAGGTAGCGGGAGTTTCAATGAGCAGTTCTTC. Protein: CASSVGSGSFNEQFF.

This chain joins TRBV9 and TRBJ2-3; D unresolved. This CDR3 has 13 residues. Trimming pared 4 bases from V and 5 bases from J, leaving 11 bases between. CDR1 is SGDLS and CDR2 is YYNGEE in the germline V gene. The CDR3 loop reads CASSPNWGDTQYF. In nucleotides, the CDR3 is TGTGCCAGCAGCCCAAACTGGGGAGATACGCAGTATTTT.

The chain's CDR3 is CASSSRREDTQYF. CDR3 DNA sequence: TGTGCCAGCAGTTCCCGCCGGGAAGATACGCAGTATTTT. This sequence joins TRBV2 and TRBJ2-3, with D possibly matching TRBD2 (5 bases). The CDR3 sequence is 13 residues long. V was clipped by 5 bases and J by 5 bases, with 11 bases between them. Germline assignment: CDR1 SNHLY and CDR2 FYNNEI.

Comments on this clone: Other DNA sequences of this sample code for an identical CDR3. The chain recombines TRBV18 with TRBJ2-5; D gene uncertain. Germline V gives CDR1 KGHSH, CDR2 LQKENI. The CDR3 loop spans 13 amino acids. V was pared by 4 bases and J by 4 bases, with 10 bases between. The CDR3 DNA sequence: TGTGCCAGCTCACAACCGAGTTCAGAGACCCAGTACTTC. Protein: CASSQPSSETQYF.

In its sample, this clone was seen once. The chain has TRBV15 and TRBJ2-7; a possible D gene is TRBD2 (5 bases). The CDR3 loop spans 14 amino acids. Trimming pared 0 bases from V and 7 bases from J, leaving 13 bases between. The germline CDR1 and CDR2 sequences are LNHNV and YYDKDF (reference sequence). In DNA form, the CDR3 reads TGTGCCACCAGCAGAGAGAGGGCCGCCGGTGAGCAGTACTTC. This encodes CATSRERAAGEQYF. The variable domain in full, completed from reference TRBV15 and TRBJ2-7, reads DAMVIQNPRYQVTQFGKPVTLSCSQTLNHNVMYWYQQKSSQAPKLLFHYYDKDFNNEADTPDNFQSRRPNTSFCFLDIRSPGLGDTAMYLCATSRERAAGEQYFGPGTRLTVT.

This clone showed up just once. The chain carries TRBV18 and TRBJ1-1, with a possible D match to TRBD1 (6 bases). Germline CDR1 is KGHSH and CDR2 is LQKENI. Trimming shortened V by 5 bases and J by 3 bases, and 13 bases separated the two germline ends. The CDR3 runs to 14 residues. The CDR3 here is CASSTNQGHTEAFF. In nucleotides, the CDR3 is TGTGCCAGCTCAACAAACCAGGGGCACACTGAAGCTTTCTTT.

The V gene is TRBV29-1, the J gene TRBJ2-7; the D call may be TRBD1 or TRBD2 (6 bases each). V was pared by 2 bases and J by 1 base, with 18 bases between. The germline CDR1 and CDR2 sequences are SQVTM and ANQGSEA. The CDR3 loop spans 16 amino acids. Written as DNA, the CDR3 is TGCAGCGTTGAACAAAGTGGGGGGCCAAGGTCCTACGAGCAGTACTTC. Encoded protein: CSVEQSGGPRSYEQYF.

V is TRBV5-6 and J is TRBJ2-3; 7 nucleotides match TRBD2. With V trimmed by 0 bases and J by 3 bases, 4 bases remained unmatched. Looked up from germline, CDR1 is SGHDT and CDR2 is YYEEEE. The CDR3 totals 15 residues. CDR3 in DNA: TGTGCCAGCAGCTTGGCGGGGGGAGCGACAGATACGCAGTATTTT. It translates to CASSLAGGATDTQYF.

CDR3: CASSTRVAKNIQYF. DNA of the CDR3: TGTGCCAGCAGTACGCGGGTGGCCAAAAACATTCAGTACTTC. This chain connects TRBV6-5 to TRBJ2-4, with D possibly being TRBD2 (5 bases). V was pared by 5 bases and J by 1 base, with 9 bases between. The CDR3 has 14 amino acids. In germline, CDR1 is MNHEY, CDR2 SVGAGI.

The chain carries TRBV19 and TRBJ2-7, with 7 positions matching TRBD1. V shed 5 bases, J shed 0 bases, and the junction held 4 bases outside the gene matches. This CDR3 comprises 14 residues. Germline CDR1 reads LNHDA; CDR2 reads SQIVND (reference sequence). CDR3 DNA sequence: TGTGCCAGTAGTGGGGACAGAAGCTCCTACGAGCAGTACTTC. It yields the protein CASSGDRSSYEQYF. The full variable domain, in which reference TRBV19 and TRBJ2-7 provide the parts outside the CDR3, is DGGITQSPKYLFRKEGQNVTLSCEQNLNHDAMYWYRQDPGQGLRLIYYSQIVNDFQKGDIAEGYSVSREKKESFPLTVTSAQKNPTAFYLCASSGDRSSYEQYFGPGTRLTVT.